The rows below give T cell receptor beta chains drawn from one sample of a study of blood T cell repertoires in COVID-19. Clones were read by immunoSEQ multiplex PCR, and TCRdb kept only the in-frame ones, dropping some. There are around 200,000 clones in the sample; about 85% occur only once, and 6.2% lies in the top ten. Specimen: PBMCs or T cells enriched from blood (not recorded which). Receptors were obtained from a man aged 35 to 55 who had recovered from COVID-19. Each CDR3 is given with its conserved first and last residue. The D gene is left open where the match is weak. Where a row states a size, it is once, few, many or the class of an expanded clone; other rows omit it.

j_gene: TRBJ2-5
d_gene: TRBD2
v_gene: TRBV9
abundance: NA
CDR3aa: CASSVASGRDETQYF
CDR3nt: TGTGCCAGCAGCGTAGCTAGCGGGAGAGACGAGACCCAGTACTTC

j_gene: TRBJ1-5
d_gene: NA
v_gene: TRBV6-5
abundance: NA
CDR3aa: CASSWTGEPQHF
CDR3nt: TGTGCCAGCAGTTGGACCGGGGAACCCCAGCATTTT

j_gene: TRBJ1-4
d_gene: NA
v_gene: TRBV28
abundance: NA
CDR3aa: CASRRGTGEKLFF
CDR3nt: TGTGCCAGCAGAAGGGGGACCGGTGAAAAACTGTTTTTT

j_gene: TRBJ2-1
d_gene: TRBD2
v_gene: TRBV28
abundance: NA
CDR3aa: CASSSPRTSGVGEQFF
CDR3nt: TGTGCCAGCAGCTCACCCCGGACTAGCGGAGTCGGTGAGCAGTTCTTC

j_gene: TRBJ1-1
d_gene: NA
v_gene: TRBV7-3
abundance: NA
CDR3aa: CASSLKGSAVPGGLNTEAFF
CDR3nt: TGTGCCAGCAGCTTAAAAGGAAGTGCCGTGCCCGGGGGGTTGAACACTGAAGCTTTCTTT

j_gene: TRBJ1-1
d_gene: TRBD1
v_gene: TRBV6-5
abundance: once
CDR3aa: CASRGTGGRNTEAFF
CDR3nt: TGTGCCAGCAGGGGCACAGGGGGCAGAAACACTGAAGCTTTCTTT

j_gene: TRBJ2-5
d_gene: TRBD2
v_gene: TRBV7-7
abundance: NA
CDR3aa: CASSQGTSGLKETQYF
CDR3nt: TGTGCTAGCAGCCAGGGAACTAGCGGGTTGAAAGAGACCCAGTACTTC

j_gene: TRBJ2-2
d_gene: NA
v_gene: TRBV11-3
abundance: NA
CDR3aa: CASSLDQITGELFF
CDR3nt: TGTGCCAGCAGCTTAGATCAGATTACCGGGGAGCTGTTTTTT

j_gene: TRBJ1-5
d_gene: NA
v_gene: TRBV24-1
abundance: NA
CDR3aa: CATSDSGQPQHF
CDR3nt: TGTGCCACCAGTGATTCAGGTCAGCCCCAGCATTTT

j_gene: TRBJ1-1
d_gene: NA
v_gene: TRBV30
abundance: NA
CDR3aa: CAWSVSIRDTEAFF
CDR3nt: TGTGCCTGGAGTGTAAGCATCCGGGACACTGAAGCTTTCTTT

j_gene: TRBJ1-6
d_gene: NA
v_gene: TRBV2
abundance: NA
CDR3aa: CASMGPNSPLHF
CDR3nt: TGTGCCAGTATGGGGCCTAATTCACCCCTCCACTTT

j_gene: TRBJ1-2
d_gene: TRBD1
v_gene: TRBV3-1/TRBV3-2
abundance: NA
CDR3aa: CASSHRGNYGYTF
CDR3nt: TGTGCCAGCAGTCACAGGGGAAACTATGGCTACACCTTC

j_gene: TRBJ2-7
d_gene: TRBD2
v_gene: TRBV30
abundance: NA
CDR3aa: CAWSGVGASGRGEQYF
CDR3nt: TGTGCCTGGAGTGGAGTAGGGGCTAGCGGGAGGGGTGAGCAGTACTTC

j_gene: TRBJ2-1
d_gene: TRBD1
v_gene: TRBV9
abundance: NA
CDR3aa: CASSVGQGASSYNEQFF
CDR3nt: TGTGCCAGCAGCGTAGGACAGGGGGCTAGCTCCTACAATGAGCAGTTCTTC

j_gene: TRBJ1-5
d_gene: NA
v_gene: TRBV6-5
abundance: NA
CDR3aa: CASSTGQFQPQHF
CDR3nt: TGTGCCAGCAGTACTGGACAGTTTCAGCCCCAGCATTTT

j_gene: TRBJ1-3
d_gene: NA
v_gene: TRBV30
abundance: NA
CDR3aa: CAWSGQYGNTIYF
CDR3nt: TGTGCCTGGAGTGGACAGTACGGAAACACCATATATTTT

j_gene: TRBJ2-7
d_gene: TRBD1
v_gene: TRBV2
abundance: NA
CDR3aa: CASRVTGGEQYF
CDR3nt: TGTGCCAGCAGGGTGACAGGGGGCGAGCAGTACTTC

j_gene: TRBJ1-1
d_gene: NA
v_gene: TRBV4-1
abundance: NA
CDR3aa: CASRRSPAGVDTEAFF
CDR3nt: TGCGCCAGCAGACGCAGTCCCGCAGGGGTAGACACTGAAGCTTTCTTT

j_gene: TRBJ2-7
d_gene: NA
v_gene: TRBV6-5
abundance: NA
CDR3aa: CASGFQREQYF
CDR3nt: TGTGCCAGCGGGTTCCAGCGGGAGCAGTACTTC

j_gene: TRBJ1-5
d_gene: NA
v_gene: TRBV19
abundance: NA
CDR3aa: CASTPGVGSNQPQHF
CDR3nt: TGTGCCAGCACCCCCGGGGTGGGGTCCAATCAGCCCCAGCATTTT

j_gene: TRBJ2-3
d_gene: TRBD2
v_gene: TRBV4-1
abundance: NA
CDR3aa: CASSLGLADITDTQYF
CDR3nt: TGCGCCAGCAGCCTCGGACTAGCGGACATCACAGATACGCAGTATTTT

j_gene: TRBJ2-7
d_gene: NA
v_gene: TRBV10-1
abundance: NA
CDR3aa: CASSAGAKYEQYF
CDR3nt: TGCGCCAGCAGTGCGGGAGCGAAATACGAGCAGTACTTC

j_gene: TRBJ1-2
d_gene: NA
v_gene: TRBV30
abundance: NA
CDR3aa: CASDRNGYTF
CDR3nt: TGTGCCAGTGACAGGAACGGCTACACCTTC

j_gene: TRBJ1-1
d_gene: TRBD1
v_gene: TRBV10-3
abundance: NA
CDR3aa: CAISERDRVNNEAFF
CDR3nt: TGTGCCATCAGTGAGAGGGACAGGGTGAACAATGAAGCTTTCTTT

j_gene: TRBJ1-4
d_gene: NA
v_gene: TRBV7-9
abundance: NA
CDR3aa: CASSFSQSGAANEKLFF
CDR3nt: TGTGCCAGCAGCTTTTCTCAATCAGGGGCAGCTAATGAAAAACTGTTTTTT

j_gene: TRBJ2-2
d_gene: NA
v_gene: TRBV30
abundance: NA
CDR3aa: CAWSPQVTGELFF
CDR3nt: TGTGCCTGGAGTCCTCAGGTCACCGGGGAGCTGTTTTTT

j_gene: TRBJ1-1
d_gene: NA
v_gene: TRBV6-1
abundance: NA
CDR3aa: CASSESRNTEAFF
CDR3nt: TGTGCCAGCAGTGAGTCTAGGAACACTGAAGCTTTCTTT

j_gene: TRBJ1-1
d_gene: TRBD1
v_gene: TRBV7-3
abundance: NA
CDR3aa: CASSSTGGQGRAFF
CDR3nt: TGTGCCAGCAGCTCAACCGGGGGACAGGGAAGAGCTTTCTTT

j_gene: TRBJ1-6
d_gene: TRBD1
v_gene: TRBV19
abundance: NA
CDR3aa: CASSISRTGNSPLHF
CDR3nt: TGTGCCAGTAGTATTTCCCGGACAGGGAATTCACCCCTCCACTTT